The 22 T cell receptor beta chains given below trace back to one sample, sequenced in a study of CXCR3-negative and CXCR3-positive naive CD8 T cells. The authors prepared UMI-labeled TRB cDNA libraries by 5' RACE. TCRdb reprocessed the 5' RACE reads, with one entry per CDR3 protein and no DNA. The sample data list about 6,700 distinct CDR3 sequences. The sequencing sample was made of naive CXCR3- CD8+ T cells from blood. Subset in this sample: CD45RO-CCR7+CD27+CD95- naive CD8+ T cells lacking CXCR3 (TNR3-). These receptor sequences come from a human donor in good health. Some clones in this sample may be carry-over from other donors' samples.

The J gene is TRBJ2-1, the V gene TRBV12-3 or TRBV12-4. The CDR3 has 14 residues. CDR3 region: CASSLGSLYNEQFF.

The rearrangement links TRBV29-1 to TRBJ2-1; the TCRdb call, TRBD1, lacks DNA for checking. The CDR3 is 15 residues long. Germline V gene lookup returns CDR1 SQVTM and CDR2 ANQGSEA. CDR3 amino acids: CSVEDPAGPGGEQFF.

The chain is built from TRBV5-8 and TRBJ1-1. CDR3 length: 14 residues. Germline CDR1 and CDR2: SGHTS and YDEGEE. This CDR3 reads CASSLGQPNTEAFF.

V is TRBV10-3 and J is TRBJ2-5; lacking DNA, the TRBD2 call made by TCRdb goes unchecked. CDR1 ENHRY and CDR2 SYGVKD come from the germline V gene. The CDR3 spans 13 residues. CDR3 sequence reads: CAFWTGTGGTQYF.

Frequency places this clonotype as medium-sized. The chain is built from TRBV29-1 and TRBJ2-7; without DNA, the TCRdb call of TRBD1 cannot be checked. The germline V gene has CDR1 SQVTM and CDR2 ANQGSEA. CDR3 size: 14 residues. CDR3 amino acids: CSATLWGAGNEQYF.

Frequency places this clonotype as medium-sized. This chain uses TRBV29-1 with TRBJ1-4; TCRdb returns TRBD1, unconfirmable since there is no DNA. Germline CDR1 and CDR2: SQVTM and ANQGSEA. There are 14 residues in the CDR3. CDR3 loop: CSALGQDDNEKLFF.

The rearrangement links TRBV12-3 or TRBV12-4 to TRBJ2-1. This CDR3 region has 11 residues. CDR3 region: CASSLGNEQFF.

By frequency, this clonotype is medium-sized. The V and J genes are TRBV29-1 and TRBJ1-1. The CDR3 sequence is 12 residues long. Germline assignment: CDR1 SQVTM and CDR2 ANQGSEA. The CDR3 here is CSVGTRNTEAFF. The full variable domain, with the rest looked up from reference TRBV29-1 and TRBJ1-1, is SAVISQKPSRDICQRGTSLTIQCQVDSQVTMMFWYRQQPGQSLTLIATANQGSEATYESGFVIDKFPISRPNLTFSTLTVSNMSPEDSSIYLCSVGTRNTEAFFGQGTRLTVV.

This clonotype registers medium-sized by frequency. The chain carries TRBV5-1 and TRBJ2-2. Germline V CDR1 and CDR2: SGHRS, YFSETQ. The CDR3 is made up of 15 amino acids. This CDR3 is CASSLNSANTGELFF.

The chain carries TRBV6-6 and TRBJ2-7; TCRdb's D call, TRBD1, is unchecked because there is no DNA. This CDR3 comprises 13 residues. The V gene's germline CDR1 is MNHNY and CDR2 SVGAGI (reference sequence). CDR3 loop: CASSFAGDYEQYF.

V gene TRBV12-3 or TRBV12-4 combines with J gene TRBJ1-1; TCRdb indicates TRBD1, and absent DNA this call remains unverified. This CDR3 comprises 14 residues. This CDR3 is CASFRDSLNTEAFF.

In terms of frequency, this clonotype is medium-sized. The chain links TRBV27 to TRBJ2-3; TCRdb proposes TRBD1, but this gene call is untestable without DNA. CDR1 MNHEY and CDR2 SMNVEV come from the germline V gene (reference sequence). The CDR3 runs to 15 residues. CDR3 sequence reads: CASSPRQGWTDTQYF.

Judged by frequency, this clonotype is medium-sized. V gene TRBV5-1 combines with J gene TRBJ2-7; absent DNA, TCRdb's TRBD2 call cannot be checked. The CDR3 is 13 amino acids. Germline loops: CDR1 SGHRS, CDR2 YFSETQ. The CDR3 region is CASTSAGSYEQYF.

The J gene is TRBJ2-7, the V gene TRBV7-9; the D gene TCRdb calls, TRBD2, cannot be checked with no DNA. This CDR3 comprises 15 residues. Germline CDR1 SEHNR, CDR2 FQNEAQ (reference sequence). This chain's CDR3 is CASIKDGRDTYEQYF.

Measured by frequency, this clonotype is medium-sized (0.01 to 0.1%). J is TRBJ2-7 and V is TRBV29-1. Per germline, CDR1 SQVTM and CDR2 ANQGSEA. This CDR3 spans 12 amino acids. CDR3 sequence: CSVEVKDYEQYF.

The genes are TRBV29-1 and TRBJ2-1; TCRdb's assignment of TRBD2 cannot be checked, as there is no DNA. Germline V gene data show CDR1 as SQVTM and CDR2 as ANQGSEA. The CDR3 extends over 17 amino acids. This CDR3 is CSADRGLAGSDYNEQFF.

The chain couples TRBV29-1 to TRBJ2-7. The V gene's germline CDR1 is SQVTM and CDR2 ANQGSEA. This CDR3 is built from 13 residues. CDR3 in amino acids: CSVTSGSFYEQYF.

This clonotype is identified as medium-sized from frequency. The chain uses TRBV11-2 and TRBJ2-1; the TRBD1 assignment by TCRdb is unverifiable without DNA. Germline V CDR1 and CDR2: SGHAT, FQNNGV. The CDR3 extends over 13 amino acids. This CDR3 reads CASSPPTGDEQFF.

This clonotype is medium-sized by frequency. V gene TRBV29-1 combines with J gene TRBJ2-3; no DNA is available, so the TRBD2 call from TCRdb remains unchecked. Germline-derived CDR1 and CDR2 are SQVTM and ANQGSEA. The length of the CDR3 is 14 residues. CDR3 sequence: CSVDGPTSTDTQYF.

By frequency, this clonotype registers medium-sized. The chain is built from TRBV3-1 and TRBJ2-1; TCRdb designates TRBD2, a call that cannot be tested without DNA. The CDR3 extends over 19 amino acids. Germline CDR1 reads LGHDT; CDR2 reads YNNKEL (reference sequence). CDR3 in amino acids: CASSQVTLAGGASYNEQFF.

J is TRBJ2-1 and V is TRBV3-1; TCRdb lists TRBD1, though no DNA is available to test this call. This CDR3 has 13 amino acids. The germline V gene has CDR1 LGHDT and CDR2 YNNKEL (reference sequence). The CDR3 sequence is CASSQGTGLEQFF.

This chain joins TRBV19 and TRBJ2-3; TCRdb proposes TRBD1, but this gene call is untestable without DNA. The CDR3 runs 16 residues. Germline V gene sequence: CDR1 LNHDA, CDR2 SQIVND (reference sequence). The CDR3 sequence is CASSILSGQGLSTQYF.